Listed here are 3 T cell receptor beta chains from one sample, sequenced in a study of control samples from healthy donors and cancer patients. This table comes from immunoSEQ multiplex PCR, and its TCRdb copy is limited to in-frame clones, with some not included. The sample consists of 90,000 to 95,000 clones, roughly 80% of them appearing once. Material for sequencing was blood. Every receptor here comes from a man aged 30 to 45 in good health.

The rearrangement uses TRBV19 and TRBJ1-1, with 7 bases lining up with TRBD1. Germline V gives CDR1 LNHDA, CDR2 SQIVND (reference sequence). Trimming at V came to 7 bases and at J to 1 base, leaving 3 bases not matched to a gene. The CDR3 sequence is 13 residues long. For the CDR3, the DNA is TGTGCCAGTAAAGAGGGGGCGAACACTGAAGCTTTCTTT. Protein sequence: CASKEGANTEAFF.

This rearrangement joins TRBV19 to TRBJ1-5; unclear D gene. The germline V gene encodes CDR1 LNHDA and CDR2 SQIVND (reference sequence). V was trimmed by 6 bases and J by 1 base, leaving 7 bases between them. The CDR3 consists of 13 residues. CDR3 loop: CASREQSNQPQHF. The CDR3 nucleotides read TGTGCCAGTAGGGAACAGAGCAATCAGCCCCAGCATTTT.

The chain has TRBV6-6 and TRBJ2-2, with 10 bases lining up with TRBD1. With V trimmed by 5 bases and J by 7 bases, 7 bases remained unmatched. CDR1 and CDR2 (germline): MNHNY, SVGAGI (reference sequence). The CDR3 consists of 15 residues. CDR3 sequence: CASSQPGQGNGELFF. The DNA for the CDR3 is TGTGCCAGCAGTCAACCGGGACAGGGGAACGGGGAGCTGTTTTTT.